This section outlines one T cell receptor (beta chain) sequence together with its context. Its antigen is still unknown. The record has no base qualities; no much larger clone is one base away. A single peripheral blood draw of about 116 mL on average was collected from each donor into heparinised tubes. Naive, central memory, regulatory and stem cell-like memory CD4+ T cells were sorted on a BD FACSAria II using a panel including CD45RO, CCR7, CD25, CD127, CD95 and CD27. Purity was above 95% for every sorted population. PBMCs were isolated immediately by Lymphoprep density gradient centrifugation and stained directly without culture. So that batch effects would be minimized, each experiment stained and sorted samples in pairs, pairing one healthy donor with one patient. The entire isolated RNA was reverse transcribed using the High Capacity cDNA Reverse Transcription Kit, and thus expressed TCRB transcripts were sequenced. Deep immunoSEQ sequencing was performed on naive, central memory and regulatory T cell samples, with an average of about 3.6 million total reads per sample. After sorted cells were lysed in RLT buffer, RNA was extracted with DNase-treated RNeasy Micro or Mini kits, with the choice depending on cell number. To prevent cross-contamination, each cell subset was processed individually, whereas patient and healthy donor samples were processed jointly. TCRB sequences were amplified from cDNA with the immunoSEQ multiplex PCR, producing 87-bp fragments spanning the CDR3 region. Sequencing of the amplicons was performed on the Illumina HiSeq platform. As for how the authors treated the data: Synthetic template baselines were used to correct PCR bias computationally, reads within Hamming distance 2 were collapsed together, and singletons that could not be merged were discarded. Reads were aligned against IMGT so that V, D and J genes, CDR3 length and insertions or deletions at six rearrangement sites could be assigned. Clonotype counts were normalized to sorted cell number within each subset before computing true diversity and Gini coefficients with the tcR R package. The overlap coefficient, calculated on TCRB nucleotide sequences, was used to quantify repertoire sharing. Here the immuneACCESS table is served through TCRdb, limited to in-frame sequences with V and J called. Missing clones are a known gap in these copies; in checked studies unresolved V genes cover under half, and the rest lacks a known reason. The V and J calls and the clone size are those of that table, but D and trimming were determined from the DNA. For this sample there are 300,000 to 350,000 clones; roughly 8% appear just once. The ten biggest clones cover less than 0.45% of the sample.

These data come from a study of beta chain features in type 1 diabetes (dated by TCRdb to the late 2010s). With regard to the full study: Mean age, gender distribution, total cell number and subset yield did not differ between patients and healthy donors. Regulatory and stem cell-like memory subsets were obtained from only 8 patients and about 8 healthy donors, while naive and central memory subsets were obtained from all 30 or so donors. A total of over 90,000,000 sorted cells were examined across all samples, and a strong correlation was observed between cell number per subset and RNA yield. The study compared the TCRB repertoires of sorted circulating CD4+ T cell subsets in recently diagnosed type 1 diabetes patients with those in matched healthy donors. Here is what the overall study found, with its caveats: HLA sub-analyses involved small numbers of individuals, so any influence of HLA type on TCRB rearrangement remained unresolved. PCR may preferentially amplify shorter templates, but because patient and control samples were amplified and corrected together, any resulting skew would affect both groups equally. Type 1 diabetes patients showed a moderate but significant shortening of TCRB CDR3 length in all four CD4+ subsets. Naive, central memory and regulatory TCRB repertoires appeared to be more similar among patients than among healthy donors. Sequencing cDNA rather than genomic DNA could over-represent highly expressing activated cells, although activation and CD3 levels did not differ between groups. Patients with type 1 diabetes made fewer insertions and deleted more nucleotides at VDJ recombination sites, implying thymic rearrangement abnormalities.

Ends trimmed: V by 6 bases, J by 2 bases; bases unmatched to a gene: 4. From the cysteine through the phenylalanine, the CDR3 covers 14 amino acids. Only the CDR3 DNA stays, 42 bases, in frame from base 1. The germline V gene specifies SQVTM as CDR1 and ANQGSEA as CDR2. Source material: central memory CD4+ T cells from blood. This chain is built from TRBV29-1 and TRBJ2-6, with 7 middle bases fitting TRBD1. The receptor was derived from a woman in her late teens or twenties in good health. The CDR3 is CSVTDRAGANVLTF. The DNA sequence is TGCAGCGTAACTGACAGGGCTGGGGCCAACGTCCTGACTTTC.